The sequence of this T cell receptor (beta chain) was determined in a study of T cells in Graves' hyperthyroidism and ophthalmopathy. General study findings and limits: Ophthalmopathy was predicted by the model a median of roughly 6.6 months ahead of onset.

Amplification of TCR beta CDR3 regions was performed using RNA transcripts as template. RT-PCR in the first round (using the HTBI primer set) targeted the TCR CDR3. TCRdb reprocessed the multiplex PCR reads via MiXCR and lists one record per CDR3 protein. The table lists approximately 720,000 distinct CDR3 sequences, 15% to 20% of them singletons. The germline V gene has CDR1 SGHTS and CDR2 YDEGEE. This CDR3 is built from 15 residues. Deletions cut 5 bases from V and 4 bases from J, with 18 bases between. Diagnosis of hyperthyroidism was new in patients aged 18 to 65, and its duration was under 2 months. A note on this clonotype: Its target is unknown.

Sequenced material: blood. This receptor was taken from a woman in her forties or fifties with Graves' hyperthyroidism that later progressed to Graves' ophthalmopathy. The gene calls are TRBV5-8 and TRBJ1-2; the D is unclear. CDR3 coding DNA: TGTGCCAGCAGACCTCAGCGACCAGAAATCTATGGCTACACCTTC. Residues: CASRPQRPEIYGYTF. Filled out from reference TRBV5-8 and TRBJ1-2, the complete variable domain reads EAGVTQSPTHLIKTRGQQATLRCSPISGHTSVYWYQQALGLGLQFLLWYDEGEERNRGNFPPRFSGRQFPNYSSELNVNALELEDSALYLCASRPQRPEIYGYTFGSGTRLTVV.